This is a list of T cell receptor beta chains from one sample in a study of glioma-infiltrating T cells after dendritic cell vaccination. Profiling relied on immunoSEQ multiplex PCR, and the TCRdb table lists in-frame clones only, not all of them. The table has 2,000 to 2,500 clones, around 78% seen once. This sample comprised tumor tissue, obtained after dendritic cell vaccination. The source of these receptors is a human donor with glioblastoma. CDR3s include the opening cysteine and the closing phenylalanine or tryptophan. D genes are given only for firm matches. Clone size is stated in some rows and not others, as once, few, many or a class when expanded.

TRBJ2-7 TRBV6-1 . . CASSDRGEQYF TGTGCCAGCAGTGACAGGGGCGAGCAGTACTTC
TRBJ2-1 TRBV7-9 TRBD2 . CASSPRLADEQFF TGTGCCAGCAGCCCCCGACTAGCCGATGAGCAGTTCTTC
TRBJ2-7 TRBV28 TRBD1 . CASSFRGTGYEQYF TGTGCCAGCAGTTTCAGGGGGACGGGGTACGAGCAGTACTTC
TRBJ1-1 TRBV6-5 TRBD1 once CASSPRDRANTEAFF TGTGCCAGCAGCCCCCGGGACAGGGCAAACACTGAAGCTTTCTTT
TRBJ2-1 TRBV7-9 . . CASSPRTAAEFF TGTGCCAGCAGCCCCCGGACAGCAGCAGAGTTCTTC
TRBJ2-1 TRBV5-4 TRBD1 . CASSQSSPGQGWAEQFF TGTGCCAGCAGTCAGTCCTCCCCCGGACAGGGTTGGGCTGAACAGTTCTTC
TRBJ1-3 TRBV6-5 . . CASSSSSGNTIYF TGTGCCAGCAGTTCCAGCTCTGGAAACACCATATATTTT
TRBJ2-2 TRBV30 TRBD2 few CAWNLAGGTGELFF TGTGCCTGGAACCTAGCGGGAGGGACCGGGGAGCTGTTTTTT
TRBJ2-5 TRBV15 . . CATSRDLVESQETQYF TGTGCCACCAGCAGAGATCTGGTGGAGTCCCAAGAGACCCAGTACTTC
TRBJ2-1 TRBV7-9 TRBD2 . CASSLWATSGSDEQFF TGTGCCAGCAGCTTATGGGCAACTAGCGGGAGCGATGAGCAGTTCTTC
TRBJ2-2 TRBV6-1 TRBD2 . CASSAWREGGELFF TGTGCCAGCAGTGCATGGCGGGAGGGGGGGGAGCTGTTTTTT
TRBJ2-1 TRBV13 TRBD2 . CASRDPGTSGHNEQFF TGTGCCAGCAGAGACCCCGGGACTAGCGGTCACAATGAGCAGTTCTTC
TRBJ2-3 TRBV29-1 TRBD1 . CSVPLPTGGSDTQYF TGCAGCGTCCCCCTGCCTACAGGGGGGTCAGATACGCAGTATTTT
TRBJ2-3 TRBV5-1 TRBD1 . CASSLDGTGTDTQYF TGCGCCAGCAGCTTGGACGGGACAGGCACAGATACGCAGTATTTT
TRBJ2-3 TRBV4-2 . few CASSQGSQVRDTQYF TGTGCCAGCAGCCAAGGGTCACAGGTTAGAGATACGCAGTATTTT
TRBJ2-3 TRBV19 . . CASRTGTSTDTQYF TGTGCCAGTAGGACAGGCACTAGCACAGATACGCAGTATTTT
TRBJ2-5 TRBV9 TRBD2 . CASSTGLAGETQYF TGTGCCAGCAGCACCGGACTAGCGGGAGAGACCCAGTACTTC
TRBJ2-5 TRBV4-1 . . CASSQDWEEEETQYF TGCGCCAGCAGCCAAGATTGGGAGGAGGAGGAGACCCAGTACTTC
TRBJ2-3 TRBV6-5 TRBD2 . CASSALAGGTDTQYF TGTGCCAGCAGTGCGCTAGCGGGGGGAACAGATACGCAGTATTTT
TRBJ2-7 TRBV7-2 TRBD2 . CASSFLAGGPSPYEQYF TGTGCCAGCAGTTTCCTAGCGGGAGGGCCCTCGCCCTACGAGCAGTACTTC